This T cell receptor (beta chain) came from a study of control samples from healthy donors and cancer patients. Some clones are missing from TCRdb's copy, which holds only in-frame ones; the method was immunoSEQ multiplex PCR. The sample lists approximately 99,000 clones; 70% to 85% were seen once. This clone was detected once. This sequence was found in a man in his late teens or twenties in good health. The sample comprised blood.

The CDR3 DNA follows: TGTGCCAGCAGTTTATCGAAGGGAACTGAAGCTTTCTTT. The encoded protein is CASSLSKGTEAFF. The chain employs TRBV27 and TRBJ1-1; D remains unclear. The germline V and J ends were trimmed by 0 bases and 5 bases, with 7 bases remaining between them. Germline CDR1 MNHEY, CDR2 SMNVEV (reference sequence). This CDR3 has 13 residues.